These 32 T cell receptor beta chains came from one sample sequenced in a study of cytomegalovirus exposure and HLA in healthy donors. PCR used 60 Vbeta primers and 13 Jbeta primers. Data came from immunoSEQ multiplex PCR; TCRdb stores just in-frame clones and leaves some out. This table holds fewer than 250,000 clones, approximately 80% found once. Sequencing was done on a sample of PBMCs. Receptor source: a woman aged 50 to 60 in good health and CMV-seropositive.

This chain connects TRBV2 to TRBJ1-1; D uncertain. The length of the CDR3 is 12 residues. Trimming pared 5 bases from V and 4 bases from J, leaving 8 bases between. CDR1 SNHLY and CDR2 FYNNEI come from the germline V gene. CDR3 loop: CASSPAGTEAFF. In nucleotides, the CDR3 is TGTGCCAGCAGTCCCGCGGGCACTGAAGCTTTCTTT.

The chain carries TRBV27 and TRBJ2-3, with TRBD1 matching 9 bases. Per the germline V gene, CDR1 is MNHEY and CDR2 is SMNVEV (reference sequence). The V and J ends lost 4 bases and 4 bases, in that order; junction bases with no gene match: 9. There are 16 residues in the CDR3. The DNA of the CDR3 is TGTGCCAGCAGTTCCACACAGGGGGCTAAAGCAGATACGCAGTATTTT. This gives the protein CASSSTQGAKADTQYF.

The chain employs TRBV4-1 and TRBJ2-5; 9 bases align to TRBD1. The J call is uncertain, as TRBJ2-7 better fits the DNA end. In germline, CDR1 is MGHRA, CDR2 YSYEKL. The CDR3 is made up of 13 amino acids. CDR3 in DNA: TGCGCCAGCAGCCAGGGACAGGGCAGCGAGCAGTACTTC. It codes for CASSQGQGSEQYF.

V gene TRBV9 combines with J gene TRBJ2-7; tentatively, D is TRBD1 (5 bases). This CDR3 comprises 14 residues. V was pared by 0 bases and J by 7 bases, with 14 bases between. Germline values: CDR1 SGDLS, CDR2 YYNGEE. Here the CDR3 reads CASSVEQGFREQYF. CDR3 sequence (DNA): TGTGCCAGCAGCGTAGAGCAGGGTTTTCGGGAGCAGTACTTC.

This clone has more than one count but fewer than ten. The chain recombines TRBV19 with TRBJ1-1, with 7 bases aligning to TRBD1. This CDR3 region has 14 residues. Looked up from germline, CDR1 is LNHDA and CDR2 is SQIVND (reference sequence). V lost 2 bases to trimming and J lost 1 base; unmatched junction nucleotides: 1. As DNA, the CDR3 is TGTGCCAGTAGTATAACAGGGGAGAACACTGAAGCTTTCTTT. Its protein is CASSITGENTEAFF.

CDR3 sequence reads: CASSLGQANTDTQYF. The CDR3 nucleotides are TGTGCCAGCAGCCTAGGACAGGCAAACACAGATACGCAGTATTTT. This chain links TRBV2 with TRBJ2-3, with TRBD1 matching over 7 bases. V dropped 6 bases and J dropped 2; count of bases not matched to a gene: 8. Germline loops: CDR1 SNHLY, CDR2 FYNNEI. There are 15 residues in the CDR3.

The V and J genes are TRBV6-5 and TRBJ2-7; 8 bases line up with TRBD2. There are 15 residues in the CDR3. Trimming removed 6 bases from V and 0 bases from J; junction bases left unmatched: 7. Per germline, CDR1 MNHEY and CDR2 SVGAGI. The CDR3: CASSRLAGSSYEQYF. CDR3 sequence (DNA): TGTGCCAGCAGCCGATTAGCGGGGAGCTCCTACGAGCAGTACTTC.

The V gene is TRBV14, the J gene TRBJ2-7; D is possibly TRBD1 (6 bases). The CDR3 has 12 residues. CDR1 is SGHDN, CDR2 FVKESK, per germline. V was clipped by 4 bases and J by 8 bases, with 12 bases between them. The CDR3 bases are TGTGCCAGCAGCCTGTACAGGGACAAGCAGTACTTC. It codes for CASSLYRDKQYF. Full variable domain (missing parts from reference TRBV14 and TRBJ2-7): EAGVTQFPSHSVIEKGQTVTLRCDPISGHDNLYWYRRVMGKEIKFLLHFVKESKQDESGMPNNRFLAERTGGTYSTLKVQPAELEDSGVYFCASSLYRDKQYFGPGTRLTVT.

This clone showed up just a few times. The chain employs TRBV4-3 and TRBJ1-6; no definite D call. V gave up 0 bases and J gave up 8 bases, with 5 bases separating them. The CDR3 runs 13 residues. CDR1 and CDR2 (germline): LGHNA, YSLEER. This CDR3 reads CASSQDVDSPLHF. CDR3 coding DNA: TGCGCCAGCAGCCAAGATGTAGATTCACCCCTCCACTTT.

This clone appeared a single time. The chain combines TRBV6-5 with TRBJ1-2, with TRBD1 matching over 8 bases. The germline gives CDR1 MNHEY, CDR2 SVGAGI. The CDR3 has 12 residues. J lost 8 bases, V lost 6 bases, and 5 bases had no gene match. The CDR3 DNA is TGTGCCAGCAGAGACAGGGGAGACGGCTACACCTTC. This sequence encodes CASRDRGDGYTF.

The genes are TRBV4-1 and TRBJ1-2; TRBD1 is a possible D gene (5 bases). Germline assignment: CDR1 MGHRA and CDR2 YSYEKL. The CDR3 length is 14 residues. The V end was cut by 0 bases, the J end by 8 bases, with 13 bases between. The CDR3 DNA is TGCGCCAGCAGCCAAGAAGGGGTACCTAAAGGCTACACCTTC. It encodes CASSQEGVPKGYTF.

The rearrangement uses TRBV5-1 and TRBJ2-7, with D possibly matching TRBD1 (6 bases). The V gene lost 4 bases and the J gene lost 3 bases, with 29 bases spanning the gap. CDR1 and CDR2 (germline): SGHRS, YFSETQ. There are 19 residues in the CDR3. The CDR3: CASSTQGIITTSASYEQYF. The CDR3 coding sequence is TGCGCCAGCAGCACTCAGGGGATAATCACTACCTCGGCAAGCTACGAGCAGTACTTC.

This clone was counted once. CDR3 sequence: CAWSVRVNQYF. The CDR3 nucleotides read TGTGCCTGGAGTGTACGAGTAAACCAGTACTTC. The chain recombines TRBV30 with TRBJ2-7; D not certain. The V gene's germline CDR1 is GTSNPN and CDR2 SVGIG (reference sequence). CDR3 length: 11 amino acids. V gave up 0 bases and J gave up 10 bases, with 10 bases separating them. The full variable domain, in which reference TRBV30 and TRBJ2-7 provide the parts outside the CDR3, is SQTIHQWPATLVQPVGSPLSLECTVEGTSNPNLYWYRQAAGRGLQLLFYSVGIGQISSEVPQNLSASRPQDRQFILSSKKLLLSDSGFYLCAWSVRVNQYFGPGTRLTVT.

J is TRBJ2-5 and V is TRBV2, with D possibly matching TRBD1 (5 bases). V was cut by 3 bases and J by 5 bases, with 13 bases left in between. The CDR3 is 14 residues long. CDR1 SNHLY and CDR2 FYNNEI come from the germline V gene. CDR3 in amino acids: CASSEGRLKETQYF. The CDR3 nucleotides are TGTGCCAGCAGTGAGGGGCGTCTAAAGGAGACCCAGTACTTC.

This chain uses TRBV6-5 with TRBJ1-1; a possible D gene is TRBD1 (5 bases). Germline V CDR1 and CDR2: MNHEY, SVGAGI. There are 15 residues in the CDR3. With 0 bases removed from V and 4 bases from J, the gap between germline ends came to 12 bases. The CDR3 DNA is TGTGCCAGCAGTTACTCAGCGGGGGTACCCACTGAAGCTTTCTTT. The encoded protein is CASSYSAGVPTEAFF.

This chain connects TRBV7-2 to TRBJ2-5; tentative D call: TRBD1 (5 bases). The CDR3 covers 14 residues. From germline, CDR1 is SGHTA and CDR2 FQGNSA. Trimming removed 7 bases at V and 4 bases at J, with 16 bases between. CDR3 protein: CASNPKGLRETQYF. The CDR3 nucleotides are TGTGCCAGCAACCCTAAGGGGTTGCGAGAGACCCAGTACTTC.

To note about this clone: Other DNA sequences in the same sample also yield this CDR3. The rearrangement links TRBV15 to TRBJ1-1; D is perhaps TRBD1 (5 bases). Germline V CDR1 and CDR2: LNHNV, YYDKDF (reference sequence). This CDR3 has 16 residues. With 3 bases removed from V and 0 bases from J, the gap between germline ends came to 14 bases. DNA for the CDR3: TGTGCCACCAGCAGCGGGCCAGGGCGCGTGAACACTGAAGCTTTCTTT. Protein: CATSSGPGRVNTEAFF.

A few counts support this clone. The CDR3 region is CASSPEGRLGGNTEAFF. In nucleotides, the CDR3 is TGTGCCAGCTCACCGGAAGGCAGGTTAGGGGGGAACACTGAAGCTTTCTTT. The V and J genes are TRBV18 and TRBJ1-1; tentative D call: TRBD1 (6 bases). With 3 bases removed from V and 1 base from J, the gap between germline ends came to 18 bases. Germline lookup yields CDR1 KGHSH and CDR2 LQKENI. This CDR3 is 17 amino acids long.

CDR3 DNA sequence: TGCGCCAGCAGGTTTGGGCCTCAGTTTCGGGAGCAGTTCTTC. Its translation: CASRFGPQFREQFF. The chain employs TRBV5-1 and TRBJ2-1; D remains ambiguous. The V gene lost 5 bases and the J gene lost 10 bases, with 19 bases spanning the gap. From germline, CDR1 is SGHRS and CDR2 YFSETQ. The CDR3 extends over 14 amino acids.

V and J are TRBV7-6 and TRBJ1-1, with D hard to call. The length of the CDR3 is 14 residues. Germline CDR1 SGHVS, CDR2 FNYEAQ. Trimming stripped 0 bases from V and 10 bases from J, with 15 bases between. The CDR3 sequence is CASSLARSGRGAFF. DNA of the CDR3: TGTGCCAGCAGCTTAGCGCGGAGCGGCCGGGGAGCTTTCTTT.

The chain carries TRBV5-8 and TRBJ2-6; D is possibly TRBD1 (5 bases). V was trimmed by 2 bases and J by 1 base, leaving 7 bases between them. Germline CDR1 and CDR2: SGHTS and YDEGEE. This CDR3 contains 15 residues. CDR3 in amino acids: CASSFPGSGANVLTF. The CDR3 bases are TGTGCCAGCAGCTTCCCAGGGTCTGGGGCCAACGTCCTGACTTTC.

This clone has more than one count but fewer than ten. The chain carries TRBV7-2 and TRBJ1-6, with a weak D call TRBD1 (6 bases). V was pared by 6 bases and J by 13 bases, with 10 bases between. This CDR3 spans 11 amino acids. The V gene's germline CDR1 is SGHTA and CDR2 FQGNSA. The chain's CDR3 is CASRQTGPLHF. The CDR3 coding sequence is TGTGCCAGCAGACAAACAGGGCCCCTCCACTTT. The entire variable domain, with the rest obtained from reference TRBV7-2 and TRBJ1-6, is as follows: GAGVSQSPSNKVTEKGKDVELRCDPISGHTALYWYRQSLGQGLEFLIYFQGNSAPDKSGLPSDRFSAERTGGSVSTLTIQRTQQEDSAVYLCASRQTGPLHFGNGTRLTVT.

This chain uses TRBV7-2 with TRBJ1-5; D may be TRBD1 (6 bases). Germline V gene sequence: CDR1 SGHTA, CDR2 FQGNSA. CDR3 length: 15 residues. Between the trimmed V and J ends, which lost 5 bases and 4 bases, there was a span of 15 bases. CDR3 loop: CASSILTGHNQPQHF. The CDR3 bases are TGTGCCAGCAGCATATTGACAGGTCATAATCAGCCCCAGCATTTT.

V gene TRBV12-5 combines with J gene TRBJ1-2, with D unresolved. This CDR3 region has 14 residues. Germline values: CDR1 LGHNT, CDR2 FRNRAP. V gave up 5 bases and J gave up 5 bases, with 15 bases separating them. The chain's CDR3 is CASGEHISRYGYTF. The CDR3 region has the DNA TGTGCTAGTGGTGAACACATCTCACGATATGGCTACACCTTC.

This clone was seen a few times. This chain links TRBV2 with TRBJ1-2; D may be TRBD1 (5 bases). This CDR3 has 15 residues. The V end was cut by 2 bases, the J end by 4 bases, with 14 bases between. CDR1 is SNHLY, CDR2 FYNNEI, per germline. DNA for the CDR3: TGTGCCAGCAGTGAACTGGGCAGGGAGGGCTATGGCTACACCTTC. Its protein is CASSELGREGYGYTF.

The gene calls are TRBV7-2 and TRBJ1-2, with D maybe TRBD1 (5 bases). The CDR3 has 17 amino acids. Trimming pared 4 bases from V and 8 bases from J, leaving 26 bases between. Germline assignment: CDR1 SGHTA and CDR2 FQGNSA. DNA of the CDR3: TGTGCCAGCAGCTCCAGGAATCCGGGACTCGGATCGGAAGGCTACACCTTC. This gives the protein CASSSRNPGLGSEGYTF.

The V call is TRBV7-9, the J call TRBJ2-7; a possible D gene is TRBD1 (6 bases). The germline gives CDR1 SEHNR, CDR2 FQNEAQ (reference sequence). This CDR3 contains 12 residues. Deletions cut 5 bases from V and 7 bases from J, with 12 bases between. In DNA form, the CDR3 reads TGTGCCAGCAGCCTGCACAGGGAAGAGCAGTACTTC. This codes for CASSLHREEQYF.

The chain couples TRBV4-1 to TRBJ1-2; 10 bases map to TRBD1. CDR1 MGHRA and CDR2 YSYEKL come from the germline V gene. J was trimmed by 8 bases and V by 6 bases; bases with no gene match: 15. The CDR3 loop spans 16 amino acids. Here the CDR3 reads CASRRQGATLEGGYTF. In DNA form, the CDR3 reads TGCGCCAGCAGGCGACAGGGGGCAACCCTAGAGGGAGGCTACACCTTC.

As concerns this clone: Other nucleotide sequences from this sample produce the same CDR3. CDR3 residues: CASSLGDRGNYGYTF. The CDR3 DNA reads TGCGCCAGCAGCTTGGGAGACAGGGGGAACTATGGCTACACCTTC. This chain links TRBV5-1 with TRBJ1-2; 9 nucleotides align to TRBD1. Unmatched junction bases numbered 2, after V lost 0 bases and J lost 2 bases. The V gene's germline CDR1 is SGHRS and CDR2 YFSETQ. The CDR3 sequence is 15 residues long.

The genes are TRBV7-9 and TRBJ2-7; 7 bases agree with TRBD1. The CDR3 is 16 residues long. V gave up 5 bases and J gave up 0 bases; unmatched junction bases: 10. In germline, CDR1 is SEHNR, CDR2 FQNEAQ (reference sequence). CDR3 sequence: CASSPRGGSGSYEQYF. The CDR3 coding sequence is TGTGCCAGCAGCCCCAGAGGGGGCTCAGGCTCCTACGAGCAGTACTTC.

The CDR3 reads CASSGASGGVTDTQYF. The CDR3 nucleotides read TGTGCCAGCAGTGGGGCTAGCGGGGGAGTCACAGATACGCAGTATTTT. The genes are TRBV2 and TRBJ2-3; 10 bases are a match to TRBD2. Germline V gives CDR1 SNHLY, CDR2 FYNNEI. J lost 2 bases, V lost 4 bases, and 6 bases had no gene match. This CDR3 spans 16 amino acids. Full variable domain (rest looked up from reference TRBV2 and TRBJ2-3): EPEVTQTPSHQVTQMGQEVILRCVPISNHLYFYWYRQILGQKVEFLVSFYNNEISEKSEIFDDQFSVERPDGSNFTLKIRSTKLEDSAMYFCASSGASGGVTDTQYFGPGTRLTVL.

Note on this clone: The same CDR3 is also encoded by other DNA sequences in this sample. The chain carries TRBV9 and TRBJ2-3, with 8 bases that match TRBD2. V gave up 0 bases and J gave up 5 bases; unmatched junction bases: 2. This CDR3 spans 14 amino acids. The germline V gene encodes CDR1 SGDLS and CDR2 YYNGEE. CDR3 in DNA: TGTGCCAGCAGCGTAGCGGGGGGGCGAGATACGCAGTATTTT. Its protein product is CASSVAGGRDTQYF. Full variable domain (rest looked up from reference TRBV9 and TRBJ2-3): DSGVTQTPKHLITATGQRVTLRCSPRSGDLSVYWYQQSLDQGLQFLIQYYNGEERAKGNILERFSAQQFPDLHSELNLSSLELGDSALYFCASSVAGGRDTQYFGPGTRLTVL.